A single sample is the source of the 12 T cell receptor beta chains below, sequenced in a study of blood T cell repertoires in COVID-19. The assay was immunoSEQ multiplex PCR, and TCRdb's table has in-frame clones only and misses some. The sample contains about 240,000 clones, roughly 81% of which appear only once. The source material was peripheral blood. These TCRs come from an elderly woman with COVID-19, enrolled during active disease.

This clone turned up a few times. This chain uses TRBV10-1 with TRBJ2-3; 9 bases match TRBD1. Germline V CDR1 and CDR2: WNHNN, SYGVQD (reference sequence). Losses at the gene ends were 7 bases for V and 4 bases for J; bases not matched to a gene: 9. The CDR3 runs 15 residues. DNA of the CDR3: TGCGCCAGCACCTCCGGGACAGGGTGGTCAGATACGCAGTATTTT. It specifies CASTSGTGWSDTQYF.

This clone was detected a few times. The CDR3: CASSQTVHQPQHF. The CDR3 DNA follows: TGTGCCAGCAGTCAGACAGTACATCAGCCCCAGCATTTT. This chain uses TRBV28 with TRBJ1-5, with a weak D call TRBD1 (5 bases). Germline CDR1 and CDR2: MDHEN and SYDVKM. The CDR3 has 13 residues. V gave up 5 bases and J gave up 5 bases, with 10 bases separating them.

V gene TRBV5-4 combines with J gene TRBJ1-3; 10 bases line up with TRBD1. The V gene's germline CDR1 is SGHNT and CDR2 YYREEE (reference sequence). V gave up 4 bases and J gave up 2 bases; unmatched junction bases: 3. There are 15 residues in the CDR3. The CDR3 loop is CASSPGTGAGNTIYF. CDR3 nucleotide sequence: TGTGCCAGCAGCCCTGGGACAGGGGCTGGAAACACCATATATTTT.

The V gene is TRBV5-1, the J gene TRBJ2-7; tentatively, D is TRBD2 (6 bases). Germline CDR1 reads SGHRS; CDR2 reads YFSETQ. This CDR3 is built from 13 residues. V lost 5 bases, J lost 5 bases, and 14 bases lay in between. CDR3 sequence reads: CASSSSTGDEQYF. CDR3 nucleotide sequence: TGCGCCAGCAGTTCCTCTACGGGGGACGAGCAGTACTTC.

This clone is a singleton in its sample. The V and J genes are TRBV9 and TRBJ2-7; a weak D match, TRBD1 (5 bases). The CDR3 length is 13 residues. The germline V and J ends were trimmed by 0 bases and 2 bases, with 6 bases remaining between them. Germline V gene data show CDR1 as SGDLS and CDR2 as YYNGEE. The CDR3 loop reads CASSVEQAYEQYF. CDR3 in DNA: TGTGCCAGCAGCGTAGAACAGGCCTACGAGCAGTACTTC.

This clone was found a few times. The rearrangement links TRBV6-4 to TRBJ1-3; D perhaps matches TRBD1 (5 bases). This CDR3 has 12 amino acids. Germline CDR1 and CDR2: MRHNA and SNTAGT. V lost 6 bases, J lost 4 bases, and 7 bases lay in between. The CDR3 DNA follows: TGTGCCAGCAGCCGGGGGGGAAACACCATATATTTT. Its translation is CASSRGGNTIYF.

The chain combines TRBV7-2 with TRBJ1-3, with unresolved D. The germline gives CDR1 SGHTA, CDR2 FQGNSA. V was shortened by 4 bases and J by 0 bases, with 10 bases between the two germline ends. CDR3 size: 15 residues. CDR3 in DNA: TGTGCCAGCAGCTCCCGGACTCTCTCTGGAAACACCATATATTTT. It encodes CASSSRTLSGNTIYF.

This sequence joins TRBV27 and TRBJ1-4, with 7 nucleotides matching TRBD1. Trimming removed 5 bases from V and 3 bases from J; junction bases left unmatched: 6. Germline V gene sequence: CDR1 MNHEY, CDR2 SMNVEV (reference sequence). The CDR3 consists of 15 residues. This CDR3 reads CASSRNRGSNEKLFF. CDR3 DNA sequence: TGTGCCAGCAGTAGAAACAGGGGATCTAATGAAAAACTGTTTTTT.

The CDR3 loop reads CAISELQAGTPGETQYF. The CDR3 DNA reads TGTGCCATCAGTGAGTTGCAAGCGGGGACTCCCGGGGAGACCCAGTACTTC. J is TRBJ2-5 and V is TRBV10-3; TRBD2 matches at 7 bases. V lost 1 base, J lost 5 bases, and 13 bases stayed unmatched. Germline values: CDR1 ENHRY, CDR2 SYGVKD. The CDR3 sequence is 17 residues long.

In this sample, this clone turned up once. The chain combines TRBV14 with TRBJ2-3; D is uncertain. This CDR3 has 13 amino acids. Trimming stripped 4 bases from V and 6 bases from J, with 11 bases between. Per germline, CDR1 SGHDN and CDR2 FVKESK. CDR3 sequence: CASSPTKSDTQYF. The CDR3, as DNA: TGTGCCAGCAGCCCTACGAAGTCGGATACGCAGTATTTT.

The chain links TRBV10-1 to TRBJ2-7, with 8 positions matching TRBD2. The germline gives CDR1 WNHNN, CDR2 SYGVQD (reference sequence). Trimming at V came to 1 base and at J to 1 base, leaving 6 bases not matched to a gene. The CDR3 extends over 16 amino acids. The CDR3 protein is CASSELLPGGSYEQYF. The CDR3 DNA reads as TGCGCCAGCAGTGAGTTACTCCCGGGGGGGTCCTACGAGCAGTACTTC.

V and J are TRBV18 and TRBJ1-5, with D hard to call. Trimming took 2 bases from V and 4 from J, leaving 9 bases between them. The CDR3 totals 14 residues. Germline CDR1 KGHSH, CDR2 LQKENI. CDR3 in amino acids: CASSPSGGNQPQHF. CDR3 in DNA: TGTGCCAGCTCACCATCGGGAGGTAATCAGCCCCAGCATTTT.